This T cell receptor (beta chain) is drawn from a study of T cells in Graves' hyperthyroidism and ophthalmopathy. Unmatched junction bases numbered 6, after V lost 5 bases and J lost 6 bases. Germline lookup yields CDR1 MNHNS and CDR2 SASEGT. The CDR3 sequence is 15 residues long. TCR beta CDR3 regions were amplified from RNA. Researchers ran a first-round RT-PCR on the TCR CDR3 using the HTBI primer set. TCRdb ran MiXCR on the multiplex PCR reads and lists one entry per CDR3 protein. Of 150,000 to 200,000 distinct CDR3 sequences listed, 9.4% are singletons. Each 10 ml fresh peripheral blood draw supplied the PBMCs.

Sample: blood. This clonotype originated in a woman aged 18-30 years with Graves' hyperthyroidism that later progressed to Graves' ophthalmopathy. This chain joins TRBV6-1 and TRBJ1-6, with 8 bases that match TRBD1. The CDR3 is CASSFRDRSNSPLHF. The CDR3 bases are TGTGCCAGCAGTTTCCGGGACAGGTCTAATTCACCCCTCCACTTT.